Following are 11 T cell receptor beta chains from one sample sequenced in a study of radiation and T cells in renal cell carcinoma. The time point: baseline pretreatment blood. Treatment here: 15 Gy SBRT to primary tumor, nephrectomy 4 weeks later. Produced via immunoSEQ multiplex PCR; TCRdb's table is partial and in-frame only. The profile shows 140,000 to 150,000 clones, around 89% of them singletons. Sequenced material: blood, taken from a patient whose treatment included radiotherapy and nephrectomy. The receptors here all came from a woman between 65 and 79 years old with renal cell carcinoma.

The chain uses TRBV29-1 and TRBJ1-1; a possible D gene is TRBD1 (5 bases). CDR1 SQVTM and CDR2 ANQGSEA come from the germline V gene. V gave up 4 bases and J gave up 0 bases, with 9 bases separating them. The CDR3 loop spans 13 amino acids. The CDR3: CSVVRQLNTEAFF. The CDR3 DNA reads as TGCAGCGTTGTTAGACAGTTGAACACTGAAGCTTTCTTT.

This clone came up a few times. V usage is TRBV14 and J usage is TRBJ1-1, with D unclear. V lost 4 bases to trimming and J lost 4 bases, with 16 bases between them. The CDR3 spans 15 residues. The germline CDR1 and CDR2 sequences are SGHDN and FVKESK. The CDR3 bases are TGTGCCAGCAGCCGAGGCCAGGTGTGGAGCACTGAAGCTTTCTTT. It specifies CASSRGQVWSTEAFF.

The chain has TRBV5-6 and TRBJ1-2; 9 positions agree with TRBD1. This CDR3 region has 13 residues. With 4 bases clipped from V and 4 bases from J, the junction kept 2 bases outside the gene matches. Germline V lookup: CDR1 SGHDT, CDR2 YYEEEE. For the CDR3, the DNA is TGTGCCAGCAGCGGGACAGGGTTCTATGGCTACACCTTC. It encodes CASSGTGFYGYTF.

This clone was picked up a small number of times. J is TRBJ2-2 and V is TRBV6-5; tentative D call: TRBD2 (5 bases). Trimming shortened V by 2 bases and J by 4 bases, and 14 bases separated the two germline ends. Germline loops: CDR1 MNHEY, CDR2 SVGAGI. This CDR3 has 16 residues. Written as DNA, the CDR3 is TGTGCCAGCAGTTACCAACTAGGACGGACCACCGGGGAGCTGTTTTTT. It encodes CASSYQLGRTTGELFF.

The rearrangement links TRBV13 to TRBJ2-7, with 11 positions matching TRBD2. Losses at the gene ends were 2 bases for V and 1 base for J; bases not matched to a gene: 4. The CDR3 totals 16 residues. Germline CDR1 PRHDT, CDR2 FYEKMQ (reference sequence). The CDR3 DNA is TGTGCCAGCAGCTTAAGACTAGCGGGGAGATCCTACGAGCAGTACTTC. Encoded protein: CASSLRLAGRSYEQYF.

The J gene is TRBJ2-1, the V gene TRBV15, with D perhaps TRBD2 (5 bases). The germline V gene encodes CDR1 LNHNV and CDR2 YYDKDF (reference sequence). With 1 base removed from V and 6 bases from J, the gap between germline ends came to 10 bases. The CDR3 is made up of 14 amino acids. The DNA of the CDR3 is TGTGCCACCAGCAGAGGGACTGCGGGCAATGAGCAGTTCTTC. Translation gives CATSRGTAGNEQFF.

The chain joins TRBV9 to TRBJ2-3; D gene uncertain. The CDR3 extends over 16 amino acids. Germline V gives CDR1 SGDLS, CDR2 YYNGEE. V was pared by 4 bases and J by 3 bases, with 18 bases between. The CDR3 is CASSPLRQLGTDTQYF. In DNA form, the CDR3 reads TGTGCCAGCAGCCCACTTCGGCAGTTGGGGACAGATACGCAGTATTTT. Together with reference TRBV9 and TRBJ2-3, the CDR3 gives the full variable domain: DSGVTQTPKHLITATGQRVTLRCSPRSGDLSVYWYQQSLDQGLQFLIQYYNGEERAKGNILERFSAQQFPDLHSELNLSSLELGDSALYFCASSPLRQLGTDTQYFGPGTRLTVL.

V and J are TRBV7-6 and TRBJ2-2; 8 nucleotides line up with TRBD1. This CDR3 is built from 16 residues. Trimming removed 5 bases from V and 4 bases from J; junction bases left unmatched: 9. CDR1 is SGHVS and CDR2 is FNYEAQ in the germline V gene. The CDR3 reads CASSATGQVSTGELFF. The CDR3 DNA follows: TGTGCCAGCAGCGCCACGGGACAGGTGTCCACCGGGGAGCTGTTTTTT.

DNA of the CDR3: TGCGCCAGCAGCTTTTTTGAACAGAATAATTCACCCCTCCACTTT. Residues: CASSFFEQNNSPLHF. The chain links TRBV4-1 to TRBJ1-6, with unresolved D. Deletions cut 5 bases from V and 5 bases from J, with 13 bases between. CDR3 length: 15 residues. The germline V gene encodes CDR1 MGHRA and CDR2 YSYEKL.

This clone was seen a single time. The CDR3 loop reads CASSWGQITDTQYF. The DNA for the CDR3 is TGTGCCAGCAGCTGGGGACAGATCACAGATACGCAGTATTTT. This chain uses TRBV7-6 with TRBJ2-3; 7 bases map to TRBD1. Germline values: CDR1 SGHVS, CDR2 FNYEAQ. CDR3 length equals 14 residues. After removal of 4 bases from V and 2 bases from J, the junction contained 3 bases not matched to a gene.

This chain uses TRBV6-1 with TRBJ1-3, with D maybe TRBD1 (6 bases). The CDR3 sequence is 15 residues long. V was pared by 7 bases and J by 4 bases, with 17 bases between. CDR1 is MNHNS and CDR2 is SASEGT in the germline V gene. The CDR3 here is CASTEQGSEGNTIYF. For the CDR3, the DNA is TGTGCCAGCACCGAACAGGGTTCGGAAGGAAACACCATATATTTT.